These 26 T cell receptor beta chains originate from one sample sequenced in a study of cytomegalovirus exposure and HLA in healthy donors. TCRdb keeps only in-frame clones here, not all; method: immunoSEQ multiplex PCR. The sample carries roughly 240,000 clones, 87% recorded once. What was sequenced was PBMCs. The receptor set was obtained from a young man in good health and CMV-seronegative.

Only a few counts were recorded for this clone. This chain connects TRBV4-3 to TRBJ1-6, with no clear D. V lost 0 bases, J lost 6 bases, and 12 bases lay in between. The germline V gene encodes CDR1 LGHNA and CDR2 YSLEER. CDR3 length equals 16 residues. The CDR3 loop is CASSQDRETSNSPLHF. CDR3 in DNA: TGCGCCAGCAGCCAAGATCGGGAGACGAGTAATTCACCCCTCCACTTT.

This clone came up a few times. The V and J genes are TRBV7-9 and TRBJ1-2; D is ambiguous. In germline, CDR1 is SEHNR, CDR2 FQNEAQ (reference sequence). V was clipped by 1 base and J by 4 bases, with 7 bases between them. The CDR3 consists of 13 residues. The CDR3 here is CASSLGAVYGYTF. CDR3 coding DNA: TGTGCCAGCAGCTTAGGGGCCGTCTATGGCTACACCTTC. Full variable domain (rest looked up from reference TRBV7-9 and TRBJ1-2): DTGVSQNPRHKITKRGQNVTFRCDPISEHNRLYWYRQTLGQGPEFLTYFQNEAQLEKSRLLSDRFSAERPKGSFSTLEIQRTEQGDSAMYLCASSLGAVYGYTFGSGTRLTVV.

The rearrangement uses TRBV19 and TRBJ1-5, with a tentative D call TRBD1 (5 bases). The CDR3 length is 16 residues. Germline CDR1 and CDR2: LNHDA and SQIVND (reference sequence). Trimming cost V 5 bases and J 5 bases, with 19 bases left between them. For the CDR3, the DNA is TGTGCCAGTAGTCCCGAGGGACTGGCCCTCCATCAGCCCCAGCATTTT. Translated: CASSPEGLALHQPQHF.

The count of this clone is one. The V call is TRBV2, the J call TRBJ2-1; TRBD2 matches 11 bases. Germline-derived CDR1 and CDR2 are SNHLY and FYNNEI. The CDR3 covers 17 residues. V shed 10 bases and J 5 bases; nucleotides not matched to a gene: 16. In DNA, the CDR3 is TGTGCCACCGATGACAGGAGGACTAGCGGGCTCAACAATGAGCAGTTCTTC. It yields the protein CATDDRRTSGLNNEQFF.

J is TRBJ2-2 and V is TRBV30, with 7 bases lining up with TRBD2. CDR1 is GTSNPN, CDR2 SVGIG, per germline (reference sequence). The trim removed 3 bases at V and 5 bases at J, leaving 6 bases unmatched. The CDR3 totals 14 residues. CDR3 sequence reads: CAWRAGRETGELFF. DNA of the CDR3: TGTGCCTGGAGAGCGGGGCGGGAGACCGGGGAGCTGTTTTTT.

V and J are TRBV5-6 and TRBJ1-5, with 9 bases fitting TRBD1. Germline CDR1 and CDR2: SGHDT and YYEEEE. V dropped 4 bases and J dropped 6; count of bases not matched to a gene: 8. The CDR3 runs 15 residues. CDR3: CASSLRGQGGQPQHF. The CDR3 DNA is TGTGCCAGCAGCCTACGGGGACAGGGCGGTCAGCCCCAGCATTTT.

CDR3 in amino acids: CASKDRVYEQYF. The CDR3 nucleotides read TGTGCCAGCAAGGACAGGGTCTACGAGCAGTACTTC. The V gene is TRBV6-1, the J gene TRBJ2-7; 8 bases match TRBD1. This CDR3 has 12 residues. Per the germline V gene, CDR1 is MNHNS and CDR2 is SASEGT. Unmatched junction bases numbered 2, after V lost 7 bases and J lost 3 bases.

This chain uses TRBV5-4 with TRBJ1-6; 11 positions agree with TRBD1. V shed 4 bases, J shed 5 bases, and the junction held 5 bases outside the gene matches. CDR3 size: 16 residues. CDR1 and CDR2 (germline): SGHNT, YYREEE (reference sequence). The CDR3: CASSRGTGGDNSPLHF. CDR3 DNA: TGTGCCAGCAGCAGGGGGACAGGGGGTGATAATTCACCCCTCCACTTT.

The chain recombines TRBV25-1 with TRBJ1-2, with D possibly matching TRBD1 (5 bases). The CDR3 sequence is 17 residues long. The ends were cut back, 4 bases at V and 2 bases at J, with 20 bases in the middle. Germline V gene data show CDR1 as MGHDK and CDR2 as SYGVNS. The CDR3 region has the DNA TGTGCCAGCAGTGGAATAATGCGCCGGGCAGGGAACTATGGCTACACCTTC. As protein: CASSGIMRRAGNYGYTF.

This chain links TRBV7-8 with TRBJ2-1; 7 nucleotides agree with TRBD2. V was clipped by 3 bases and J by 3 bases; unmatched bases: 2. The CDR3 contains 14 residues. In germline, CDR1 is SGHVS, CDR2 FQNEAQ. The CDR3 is CASSFRDYYNEQFF. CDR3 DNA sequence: TGTGCCAGCAGCTTTCGGGACTACTACAATGAGCAGTTCTTC.

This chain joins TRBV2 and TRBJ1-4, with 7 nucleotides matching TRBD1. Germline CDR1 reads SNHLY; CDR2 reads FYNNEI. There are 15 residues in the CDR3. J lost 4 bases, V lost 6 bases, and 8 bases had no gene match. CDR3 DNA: TGTGCCAGCAGAAAAAAGGGACAGTATAATGAAAAACTGTTTTTT. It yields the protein CASRKKGQYNEKLFF.

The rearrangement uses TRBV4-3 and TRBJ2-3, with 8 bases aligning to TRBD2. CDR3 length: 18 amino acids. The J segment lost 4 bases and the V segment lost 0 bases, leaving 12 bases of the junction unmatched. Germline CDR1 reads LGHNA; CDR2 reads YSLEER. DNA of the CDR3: TGCGCCAGCAGCCAAGATCTGATCAAGGCGGGGGGCCCAGATACGCAGTATTTT. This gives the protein CASSQDLIKAGGPDTQYF.

CDR3 region: CASSVNSGFNQPQHF. The CDR3 DNA reads as TGTGCCAGCAGTGTCAACTCAGGGTTCAATCAGCCCCAGCATTTT. This chain uses TRBV6-6 with TRBJ1-5; TRBD1 might be the D (5 bases). The V and J ends lost 5 bases and 3 bases respectively, with 14 bases between them. From germline, CDR1 is MNHNY and CDR2 SVGAGI (reference sequence). CDR3 length: 15 amino acids.

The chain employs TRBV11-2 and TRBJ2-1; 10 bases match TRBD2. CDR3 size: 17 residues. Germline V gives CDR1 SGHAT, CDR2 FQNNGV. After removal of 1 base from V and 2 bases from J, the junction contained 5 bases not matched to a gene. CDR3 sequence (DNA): TGTGCCAGCAGCTTAGTTTTGCTAGCGGGGGCCTACAATGAGCAGTTCTTC. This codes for CASSLVLLAGAYNEQFF.

DNA of the CDR3: TGTGCCTGGAGATTGCGGGAGGTGCGCAATGAGCAGTTCTTC. Translated, it gives CAWRLREVRNEQFF. The rearrangement uses TRBV30 and TRBJ2-1, with 8 bases fitting TRBD2. Trimming cost V 3 bases and J 6 bases; bases outside gene matches: 7. From germline, CDR1 is GTSNPN and CDR2 SVGIG (reference sequence). The CDR3 runs to 14 residues.

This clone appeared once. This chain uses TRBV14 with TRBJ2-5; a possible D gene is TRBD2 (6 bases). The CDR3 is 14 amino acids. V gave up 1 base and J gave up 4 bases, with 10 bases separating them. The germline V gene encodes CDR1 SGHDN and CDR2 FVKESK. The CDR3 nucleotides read TGTGCCAGCAGCCAAGTTTGGGGGGTAGAGACCCAGTACTTC. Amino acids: CASSQVWGVETQYF. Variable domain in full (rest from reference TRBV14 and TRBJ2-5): EAGVTQFPSHSVIEKGQTVTLRCDPISGHDNLYWYRRVMGKEIKFLLHFVKESKQDESGMPNNRFLAERTGGTYSTLKVQPAELEDSGVYFCASSQVWGVETQYFGPGTRLLVL.

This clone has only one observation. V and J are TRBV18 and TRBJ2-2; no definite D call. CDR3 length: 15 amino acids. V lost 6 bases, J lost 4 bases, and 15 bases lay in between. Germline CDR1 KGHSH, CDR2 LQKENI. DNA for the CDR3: TGTGCCAGCTCGGCTGCAAGCGAGAGCACCGGGGAGCTGTTTTTT. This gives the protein CASSAASESTGELFF.

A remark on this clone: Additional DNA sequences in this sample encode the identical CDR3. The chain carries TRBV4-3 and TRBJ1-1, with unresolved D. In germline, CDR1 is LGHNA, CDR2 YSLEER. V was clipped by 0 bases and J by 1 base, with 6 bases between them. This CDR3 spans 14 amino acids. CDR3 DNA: TGCGCCAGCAGCCAAGAACCGGGGAACACTGAAGCTTTCTTT. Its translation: CASSQEPGNTEAFF.

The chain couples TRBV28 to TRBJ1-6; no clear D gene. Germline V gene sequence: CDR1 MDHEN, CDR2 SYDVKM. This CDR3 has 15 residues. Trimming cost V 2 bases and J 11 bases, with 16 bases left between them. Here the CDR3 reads CASSLGPARGTPLHF. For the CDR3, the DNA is TGTGCCAGCAGTTTAGGCCCCGCCAGAGGTACACCCCTCCACTTT.

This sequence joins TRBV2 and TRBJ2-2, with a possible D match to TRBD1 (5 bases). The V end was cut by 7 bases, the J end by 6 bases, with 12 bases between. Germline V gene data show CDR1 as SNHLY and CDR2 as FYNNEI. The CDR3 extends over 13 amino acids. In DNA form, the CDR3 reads TGTGCCAGCATGAAGGGGTTAGCCGGGGAGCTGTTTTTT. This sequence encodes CASMKGLAGELFF.

CDR3 amino acids: CALRTYLNEQFF. In nucleotides, the CDR3 is TGTGCCCTCCGGACTTACCTTAATGAGCAGTTCTTC. The chain couples TRBV6-1 to TRBJ2-1, with a tentative D call TRBD2 (5 bases). V lost 11 bases and J lost 7, with 15 bases in between. Germline values: CDR1 MNHNS, CDR2 SASEGT. This CDR3 contains 12 residues.

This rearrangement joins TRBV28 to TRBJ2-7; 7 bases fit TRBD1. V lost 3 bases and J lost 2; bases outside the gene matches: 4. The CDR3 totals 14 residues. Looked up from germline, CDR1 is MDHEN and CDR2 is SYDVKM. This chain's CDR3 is CASSFGQVAYEQYF. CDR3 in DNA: TGTGCCAGCAGTTTCGGACAGGTGGCCTACGAGCAGTACTTC.

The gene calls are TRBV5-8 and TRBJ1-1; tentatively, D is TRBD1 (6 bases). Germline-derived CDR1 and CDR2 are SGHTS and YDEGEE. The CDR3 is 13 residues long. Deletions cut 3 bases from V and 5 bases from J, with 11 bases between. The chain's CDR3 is CASSSNRVTEAFF. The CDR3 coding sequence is TGTGCCAGCAGCTCTAACAGGGTAACTGAAGCTTTCTTT.

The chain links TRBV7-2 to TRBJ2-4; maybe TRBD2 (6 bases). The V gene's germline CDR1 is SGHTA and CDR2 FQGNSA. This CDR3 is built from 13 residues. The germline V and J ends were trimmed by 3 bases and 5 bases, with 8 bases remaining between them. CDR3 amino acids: CASSFTGENIQYF. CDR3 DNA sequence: TGTGCCAGCAGCTTTACGGGGGAAAACATTCAGTACTTC.

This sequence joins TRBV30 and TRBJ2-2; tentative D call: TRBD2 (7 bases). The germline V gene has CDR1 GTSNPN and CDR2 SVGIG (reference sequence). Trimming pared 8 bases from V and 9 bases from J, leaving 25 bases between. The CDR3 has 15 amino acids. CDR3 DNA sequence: TGTGCCCGGCGGATAGGGGGGAGGGCCGACCGGGAGCTGTTTTTT. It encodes CARRIGGRADRELFF.

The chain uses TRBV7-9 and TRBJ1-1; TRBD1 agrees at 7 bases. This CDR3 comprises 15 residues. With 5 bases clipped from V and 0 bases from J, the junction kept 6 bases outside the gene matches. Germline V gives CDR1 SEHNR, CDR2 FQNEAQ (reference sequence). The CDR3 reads CASSPRTGMNTEAFF. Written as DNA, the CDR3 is TGTGCCAGCAGCCCGAGGACAGGAATGAACACTGAAGCTTTCTTT.